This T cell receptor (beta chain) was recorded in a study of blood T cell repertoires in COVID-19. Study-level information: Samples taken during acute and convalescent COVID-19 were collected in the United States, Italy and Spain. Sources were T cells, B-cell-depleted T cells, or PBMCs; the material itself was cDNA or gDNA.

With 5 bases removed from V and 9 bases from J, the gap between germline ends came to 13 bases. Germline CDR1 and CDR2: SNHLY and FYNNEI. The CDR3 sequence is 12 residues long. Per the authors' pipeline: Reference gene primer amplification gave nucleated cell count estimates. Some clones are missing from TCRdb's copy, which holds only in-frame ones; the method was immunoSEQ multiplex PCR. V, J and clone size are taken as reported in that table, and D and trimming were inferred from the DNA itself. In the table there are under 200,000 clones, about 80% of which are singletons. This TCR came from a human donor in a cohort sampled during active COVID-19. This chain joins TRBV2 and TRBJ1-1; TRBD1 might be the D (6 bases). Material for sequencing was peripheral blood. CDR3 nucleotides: TGTGCCAGCAGTTATTCCCGGGACAAAGCTTTCTTT. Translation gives CASSYSRDKAFF.